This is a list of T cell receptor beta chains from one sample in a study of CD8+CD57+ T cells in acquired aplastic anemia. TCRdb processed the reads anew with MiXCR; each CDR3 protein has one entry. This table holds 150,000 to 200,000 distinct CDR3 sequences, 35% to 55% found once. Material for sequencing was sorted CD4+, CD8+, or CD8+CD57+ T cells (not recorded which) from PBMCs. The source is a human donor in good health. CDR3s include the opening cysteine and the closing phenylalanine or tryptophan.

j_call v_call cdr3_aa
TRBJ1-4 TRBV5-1 CASSLTGGSEGEKLFF
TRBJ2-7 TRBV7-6 CASSKSGGSSYEQYF
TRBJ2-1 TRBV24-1 CATSDWRDHNEQFF
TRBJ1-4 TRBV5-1 CASSASSQTNEKLFF
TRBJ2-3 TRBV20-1 CSAKGLAGDGGTDTQYF
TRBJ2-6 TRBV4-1 CASSQDTRVSGANVLTF
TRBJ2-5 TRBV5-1 CASSLGLAGGETQYF
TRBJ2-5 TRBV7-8 CASSLRIQQEKETQYF
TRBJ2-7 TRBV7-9 CASSSSAGYEQYF
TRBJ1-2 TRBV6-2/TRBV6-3 CASSYSGAEAKANYGYTF
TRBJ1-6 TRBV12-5 CASRGDGNSPLHF